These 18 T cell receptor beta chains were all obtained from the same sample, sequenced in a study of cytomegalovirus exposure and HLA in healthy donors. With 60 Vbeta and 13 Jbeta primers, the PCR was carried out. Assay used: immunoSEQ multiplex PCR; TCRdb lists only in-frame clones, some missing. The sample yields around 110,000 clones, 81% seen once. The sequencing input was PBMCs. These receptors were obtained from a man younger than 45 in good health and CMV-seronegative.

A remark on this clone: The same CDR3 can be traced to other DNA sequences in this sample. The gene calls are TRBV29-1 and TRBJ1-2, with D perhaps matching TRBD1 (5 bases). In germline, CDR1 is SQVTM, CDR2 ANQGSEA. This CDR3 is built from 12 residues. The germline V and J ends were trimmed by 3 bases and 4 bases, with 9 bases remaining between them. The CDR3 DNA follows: TGCAGCGTTGACTCCAGGGCCTATGGCTACACCTTC. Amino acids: CSVDSRAYGYTF. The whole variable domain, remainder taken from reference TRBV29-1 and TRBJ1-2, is SAVISQKPSRDICQRGTSLTIQCQVDSQVTMMFWYRQQPGQSLTLIATANQGSEATYESGFVIDKFPISRPNLTFSTLTVSNMSPEDSSIYLCSVDSRAYGYTFGSGTRLTVV.

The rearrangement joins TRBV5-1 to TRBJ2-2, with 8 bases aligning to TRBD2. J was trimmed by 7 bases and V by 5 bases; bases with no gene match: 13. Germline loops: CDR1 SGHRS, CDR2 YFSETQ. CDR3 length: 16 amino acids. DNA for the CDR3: TGCGCCAGCAGTAGCCAAAGCGGGAGTCCGAGCGGGGAGCTGTTTTTT. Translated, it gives CASSSQSGSPSGELFF.

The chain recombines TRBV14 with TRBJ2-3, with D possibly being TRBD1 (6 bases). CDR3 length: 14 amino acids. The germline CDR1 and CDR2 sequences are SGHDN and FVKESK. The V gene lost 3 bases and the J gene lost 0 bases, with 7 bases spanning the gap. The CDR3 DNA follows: TGTGCCAGCAGCCAGGGGGCGAGCACAGATACGCAGTATTTT. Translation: CASSQGASTDTQYF. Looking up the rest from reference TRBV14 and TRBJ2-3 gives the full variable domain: EAGVTQFPSHSVIEKGQTVTLRCDPISGHDNLYWYRRVMGKEIKFLLHFVKESKQDESGMPNNRFLAERTGGTYSTLKVQPAELEDSGVYFCASSQGASTDTQYFGPGTRLTVL.

CDR3 sequence: CATSRGAPVGGRQETQYF. Written as DNA, the CDR3 is TGTGCCACCAGCAGAGGGGCCCCCGTGGGGGGGCGCCAAGAGACCCAGTACTTC. The chain carries TRBV15 and TRBJ2-5, with D maybe TRBD2 (7 bases). This CDR3 has 18 residues. Germline V gene sequence: CDR1 LNHNV, CDR2 YYDKDF (reference sequence). The V end was cut by 1 base, the J end by 1 base, with 19 bases between.

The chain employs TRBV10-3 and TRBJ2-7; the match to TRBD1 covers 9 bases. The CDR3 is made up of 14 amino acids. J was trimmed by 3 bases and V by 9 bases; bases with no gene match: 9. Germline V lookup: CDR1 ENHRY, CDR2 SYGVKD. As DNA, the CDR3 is TGTGCCATGATGGGGGGACAGGGAAGCTACGAGCAGTACTTC. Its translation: CAMMGGQGSYEQYF.

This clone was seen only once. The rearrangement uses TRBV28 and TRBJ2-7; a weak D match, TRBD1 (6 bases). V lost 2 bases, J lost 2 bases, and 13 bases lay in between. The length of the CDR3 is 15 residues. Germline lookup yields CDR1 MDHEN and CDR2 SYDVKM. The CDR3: CASSLRPPGAYEQYF. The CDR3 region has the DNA TGTGCCAGCAGTTTAAGGCCTCCAGGGGCCTACGAGCAGTACTTC. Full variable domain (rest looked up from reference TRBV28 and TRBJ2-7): DVKVTQSSRYLVKRTGEKVFLECVQDMDHENMFWYRQDPGLGLRLIYFSYDVKMKEKGDIPEGYSVSREKKERFSLILESASTNQTSMYLCASSLRPPGAYEQYFGPGTRLTVT.

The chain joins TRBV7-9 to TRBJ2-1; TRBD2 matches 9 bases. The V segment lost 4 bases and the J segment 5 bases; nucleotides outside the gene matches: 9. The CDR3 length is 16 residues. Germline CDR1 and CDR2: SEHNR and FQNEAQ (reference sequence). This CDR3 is CASSSSTGTSNNEQFF. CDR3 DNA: TGTGCCAGCAGCTCATCTACCGGGACTAGCAACAATGAGCAGTTCTTC.

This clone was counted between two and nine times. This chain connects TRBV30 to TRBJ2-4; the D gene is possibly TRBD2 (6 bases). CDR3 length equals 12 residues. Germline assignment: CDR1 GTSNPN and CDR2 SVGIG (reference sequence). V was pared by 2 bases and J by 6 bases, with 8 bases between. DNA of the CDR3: TGTGCCTGGAGTCACGGGGGAAACATTCAGTACTTC. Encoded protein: CAWSHGGNIQYF.

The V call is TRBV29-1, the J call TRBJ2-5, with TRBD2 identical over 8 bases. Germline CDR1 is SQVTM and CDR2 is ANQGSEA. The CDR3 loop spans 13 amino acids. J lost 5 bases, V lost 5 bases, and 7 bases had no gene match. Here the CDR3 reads CSVPIAGTETQYF. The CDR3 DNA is TGCAGCGTTCCAATAGCGGGAACGGAGACCCAGTACTTC.

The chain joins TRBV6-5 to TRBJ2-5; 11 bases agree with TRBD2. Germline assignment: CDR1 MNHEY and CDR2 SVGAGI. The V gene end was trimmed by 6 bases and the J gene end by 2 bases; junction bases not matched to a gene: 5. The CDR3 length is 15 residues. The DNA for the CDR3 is TGTGCCAGCAGATCTAGCGGGGGGACTCAAGAGACCCAGTACTTC. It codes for CASRSSGGTQETQYF.

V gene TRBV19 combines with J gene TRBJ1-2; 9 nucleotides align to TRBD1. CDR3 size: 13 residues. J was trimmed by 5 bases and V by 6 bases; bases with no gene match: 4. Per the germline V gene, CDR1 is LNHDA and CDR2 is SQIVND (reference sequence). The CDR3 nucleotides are TGTGCCAGTAGAGACAGGGGGAGATATGGCTACACCTTC. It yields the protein CASRDRGRYGYTF.

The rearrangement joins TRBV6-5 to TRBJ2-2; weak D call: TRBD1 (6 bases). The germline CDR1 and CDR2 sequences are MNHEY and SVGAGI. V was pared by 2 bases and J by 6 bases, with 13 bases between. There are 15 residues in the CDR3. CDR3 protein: CASSYEAGVAGELFF. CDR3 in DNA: TGTGCCAGCAGTTACGAGGCAGGGGTAGCCGGGGAGCTGTTTTTT.

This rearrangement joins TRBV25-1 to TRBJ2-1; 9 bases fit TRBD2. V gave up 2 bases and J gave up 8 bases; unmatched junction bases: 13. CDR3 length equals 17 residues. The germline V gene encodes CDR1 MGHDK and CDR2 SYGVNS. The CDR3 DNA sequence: TGTGCCAGCAGTGAAGAGTGGTCAGCGGGAGGAGTCTATGAGCAGTTCTTC. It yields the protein CASSEEWSAGGVYEQFF.

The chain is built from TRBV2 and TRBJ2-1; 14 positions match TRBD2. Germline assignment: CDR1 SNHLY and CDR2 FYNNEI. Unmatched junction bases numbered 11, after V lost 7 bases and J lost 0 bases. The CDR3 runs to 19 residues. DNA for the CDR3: TGTGCCAGCACCGTCGGGGGACTAGCGGGAGCCCGCTCCTACAATGAGCAGTTCTTC. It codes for CASTVGGLAGARSYNEQFF.

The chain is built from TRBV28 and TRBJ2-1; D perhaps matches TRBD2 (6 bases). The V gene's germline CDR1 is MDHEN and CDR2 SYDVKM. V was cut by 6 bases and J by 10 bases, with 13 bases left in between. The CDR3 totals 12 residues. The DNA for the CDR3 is TGTGCCAGCAGGGGGGGATCGGGGGAGCAGTTCTTC. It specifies CASRGGSGEQFF.

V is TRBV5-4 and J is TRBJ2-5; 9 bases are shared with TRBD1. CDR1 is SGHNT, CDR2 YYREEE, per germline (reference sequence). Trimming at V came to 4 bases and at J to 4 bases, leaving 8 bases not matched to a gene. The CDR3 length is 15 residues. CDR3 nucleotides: TGTGCCAGCAGCCGTGAACAGGGGGCATTAGAGACCCAGTACTTC. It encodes CASSREQGALETQYF.

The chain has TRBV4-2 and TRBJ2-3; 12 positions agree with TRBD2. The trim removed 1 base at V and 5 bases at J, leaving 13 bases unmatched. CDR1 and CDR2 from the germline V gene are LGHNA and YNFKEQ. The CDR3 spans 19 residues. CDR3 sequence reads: CASSQVSGLAGGRRDTQYF. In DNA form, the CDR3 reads TGTGCCAGCAGCCAAGTCTCGGGACTAGCGGGCGGTAGGAGAGATACGCAGTATTTT.

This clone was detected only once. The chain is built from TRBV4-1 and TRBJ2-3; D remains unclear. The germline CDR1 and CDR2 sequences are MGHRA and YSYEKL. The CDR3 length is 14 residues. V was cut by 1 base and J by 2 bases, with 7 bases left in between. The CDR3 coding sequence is TGCGCCAGCAGCCAAGTGGCAGACACAGATACGCAGTATTTT. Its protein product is CASSQVADTDTQYF.